Listed here are 20 T cell receptor beta chains from one sample, sequenced in a study of T cell responses to AZD1222 COVID-19 vaccine. The data were produced by immunoSEQ multiplex PCR, yet TCRdb's version contains in-frame clones alone and is incomplete. Of some 150,000 clones in the sample, approximately 90% were seen once. Source: peripheral blood, taken on day 0 of AZD1222 vaccination. All receptors come from an adult in good health.

A single count supports this clone. The chain uses TRBV15 and TRBJ2-1; TRBD1 matches 8 bases. The CDR3 length is 14 residues. V lost 7 bases, J lost 2 bases, and 4 bases stayed unmatched. The germline CDR1 and CDR2 sequences are LNHNV and YYDKDF (reference sequence). This CDR3 reads CATTQGAPYNEQFF. For the CDR3, the DNA is TGTGCCACCACTCAGGGGGCTCCCTACAATGAGCAGTTCTTC.

Notes on this clone: Other nucleotide sequences in the sample specify the same CDR3. The CDR3 here is CAWSVQENTEAFF. CDR3 nucleotide sequence: TGTGCCTGGAGTGTACAGGAGAACACTGAAGCTTTCTTT. The rearrangement joins TRBV30 to TRBJ1-1; tentative D call: TRBD1 (5 bases). Germline V gives CDR1 GTSNPN, CDR2 SVGIG (reference sequence). V gave up 0 bases and J gave up 1 base, with 6 bases separating them. The CDR3 consists of 13 residues.

The rearrangement links TRBV5-1 to TRBJ1-2; 7 bases fit TRBD1. The CDR3 is made up of 15 amino acids. Germline values: CDR1 SGHRS, CDR2 YFSETQ. The junction had 6 bases not matched to a gene; V was cut back by 4 bases and J by 0 bases. CDR3 nucleotide sequence: TGCGCCAGCAGCCCGGGACAGCCCACTAACTATGGCTACACCTTC. Amino acid sequence: CASSPGQPTNYGYTF. The full variable domain, its missing parts supplied by reference TRBV5-1 and TRBJ1-2, is KAGVTQTPRYLIKTRGQQVTLSCSPISGHRSVSWYQQTPGQGLQFLFEYFSETQRNKGNFPGRFSGRQFSNSRSEMNVSTLELGDSALYLCASSPGQPTNYGYTFGSGTRLTVV.

The CDR3 protein is CASTLEREGTDTQYF. Here the CDR3 DNA reads TGTGCCAGCACCCTCGAGCGGGAGGGGACAGATACGCAGTATTTT. This chain uses TRBV7-2 with TRBJ2-3; 10 bases are a match to TRBD2. The CDR3 runs 15 residues. J gave up 3 bases and V 7 bases, and 7 bases lay outside the gene matches. Germline CDR1 SGHTA, CDR2 FQGNSA.

This chain links TRBV24-1 with TRBJ2-3; 8 bases are shared with TRBD2. CDR1 and CDR2 from the germline V gene are KGHDR and SFDVKD. CDR3 length: 13 residues. Germline trimming cut 5 bases from V and 6 bases from J; bases unmatched to any gene: 3. CDR3 sequence (DNA): TGTGCCACCAGTGTCGGGAGGGAGGATACGCAGTATTTT. Amino acid sequence: CATSVGREDTQYF.

This clone occurred once. V is TRBV14 and J is TRBJ1-1, with a weak D call TRBD1 (5 bases). Germline V gives CDR1 SGHDN, CDR2 FVKESK. V lost 4 bases, J lost 7 bases, and 19 bases lay in between. This CDR3 is built from 15 residues. The CDR3: CASSLRRGALFEAFF. Here the CDR3 DNA reads TGTGCCAGCAGCCTACGTCGTGGGGCCCTCTTTGAAGCTTTCTTT.

The genes are TRBV5-1 and TRBJ1-1, with 10 bases identical to TRBD1. The CDR3 is 18 residues long. After removal of 0 bases from V and 2 bases from J, the junction contained 10 bases not matched to a gene. The V gene's germline CDR1 is SGHRS and CDR2 YFSETQ. The CDR3 is CASSLESDRGFPNTEAFF. For the CDR3, the DNA is TGCGCCAGCAGCTTGGAGTCGGACAGGGGGTTTCCCAACACTGAAGCTTTCTTT. Complete variable domain (other parts from reference TRBV5-1 and TRBJ1-1): KAGVTQTPRYLIKTRGQQVTLSCSPISGHRSVSWYQQTPGQGLQFLFEYFSETQRNKGNFPGRFSGRQFSNSRSEMNVSTLELGDSALYLCASSLESDRGFPNTEAFFGQGTRLTVV.

DNA of the CDR3: TGCAGCGTTGCGGATAGGCTCAACTACGAGCAGTACTTC. This codes for CSVADRLNYEQYF. V is TRBV29-1 and J is TRBJ2-7, with D hard to call. V lost 4 bases and J 3 bases, leaving 13 bases between the germline ends. Germline loops: CDR1 SQVTM, CDR2 ANQGSEA. CDR3 size: 13 residues.

This chain connects TRBV7-9 to TRBJ1-2; D gene uncertain. From germline, CDR1 is SEHNR and CDR2 FQNEAQ (reference sequence). The CDR3 sequence is 14 residues long. Trimming took off 4 bases at V and 0 bases at J, with 9 bases between the two ends. CDR3 nucleotide sequence: TGTGCCAGCAGCTCGCTACCTCCTAACTATGGCTACACCTTC. Its translation is CASSSLPPNYGYTF.

The CDR3, as DNA: TGTGCCAGCAGCCGGACAGGGGGATACGAGCAGTACTTC. Protein: CASSRTGGYEQYF. The chain has TRBV7-9 and TRBJ2-7; TRBD1 matches 10 bases. Germline assignment: CDR1 SEHNR and CDR2 FQNEAQ (reference sequence). J was trimmed by 4 bases and V by 5 bases; bases with no gene match: 2. This CDR3 comprises 13 residues. Complete variable domain (other parts from reference TRBV7-9 and TRBJ2-7): DTGVSQNPRHKITKRGQNVTFRCDPISEHNRLYWYRQTLGQGPEFLTYFQNEAQLEKSRLLSDRFSAERPKGSFSTLEIQRTEQGDSAMYLCASSRTGGYEQYFGPGTRLTVT.

The chain is built from TRBV5-1 and TRBJ2-5; tentatively, D is TRBD1 or TRBD2 (6 bases each). CDR1 is SGHRS, CDR2 YFSETQ, per germline. Trimming removed 3 bases from V and 1 base from J, with 19 bases in between. There are 17 residues in the CDR3. The CDR3 nucleotides read TGCGCCAGCAGCTCCCCAAGGGGGGTAGGGCTCCAAGAGACCCAGTACTTC. The encoded protein is CASSSPRGVGLQETQYF.

The V gene is TRBV5-1, the J gene TRBJ2-6, with 11 bases matching TRBD1. Germline V lookup: CDR1 SGHRS, CDR2 YFSETQ. V trimming: 4 bases; J trimming: 1 base; junction bases outside the gene matches: 10. This CDR3 spans 19 amino acids. The CDR3 sequence is CASSLFPGQGVSGANVLTF. The CDR3 nucleotides read TGCGCCAGCAGCCTATTTCCGGGACAGGGGGTTTCTGGGGCCAACGTCCTGACTTTC.

The chain couples TRBV10-3 to TRBJ1-5, with D possibly TRBD1 on 5 matching bases. V was clipped by 0 bases and J by 1 base, with 13 bases between them. CDR1 ENHRY and CDR2 SYGVKD come from the germline V gene. The CDR3 contains 17 residues. CDR3 nucleotide sequence: TGTGCCATCAGTGAGTCGAGGGGCCTGGGGAGCAATCAGCCCCAGCATTTT. This translates into CAISESRGLGSNQPQHF.

This clone was seen once. The J gene is TRBJ1-2, the V gene TRBV24-1; 9 bases map to TRBD1. The length of the CDR3 is 12 residues. Germline values: CDR1 KGHDR, CDR2 SFDVKD. With 4 bases clipped from V and 9 bases from J, the junction kept 2 bases outside the gene matches. The CDR3 region has the DNA TGTGCCACCAGTGAGGGACAGGGCCGCTACACCTTC. This translates into CATSEGQGRYTF.

This chain links TRBV19 with TRBJ2-7; perhaps TRBD2 as D (6 bases). This CDR3 comprises 15 residues. Germline CDR1 LNHDA, CDR2 SQIVND (reference sequence). V was pared by 5 bases and J by 4 bases, with 18 bases between. The DNA for the CDR3 is TGTGCCAGTAGTCCCTCATCGGCGGGACGGTACGAGCAGTACTTC. As protein: CASSPSSAGRYEQYF. The full variable domain, with the rest looked up from reference TRBV19 and TRBJ2-7, is DGGITQSPKYLFRKEGQNVTLSCEQNLNHDAMYWYRQDPGQGLRLIYYSQIVNDFQKGDIAEGYSVSREKKESFPLTVTSAQKNPTAFYLCASSPSSAGRYEQYFGPGTRLTVT.

V is TRBV20-1 and J is TRBJ2-1; TRBD2 agrees at 9 bases. The CDR3 has 14 amino acids. V lost 3 bases, J lost 7 bases, and 7 bases stayed unmatched. The germline V gene has CDR1 DFQATT and CDR2 SNEGSKA (reference sequence). In DNA, the CDR3 is TGCAGTGCTAGTGGGCTAGCGGGGTTAAATGAGCAGTTCTTC. It codes for CSASGLAGLNEQFF.

This chain connects TRBV2 to TRBJ1-6, with 10 bases matching TRBD1. Germline CDR1 SNHLY, CDR2 FYNNEI. The J segment lost 8 bases and the V segment lost 8 bases, leaving 6 bases of the junction unmatched. The CDR3 runs 14 residues. The CDR3 DNA follows: TGTGCCAGCGGACAGGGGGTTGTGCATTCACCCCTCCACTTT. It encodes CASGQGVVHSPLHF.

This sequence joins TRBV12-3 or TRBV12-4 and TRBJ2-7; a possible D gene is TRBD1 (6 bases). This CDR3 is 13 amino acids long. V was trimmed by 5 bases and J by 6 bases, leaving 14 bases between them. CDR3 amino acids: CASSLRLGGEQYF. As DNA, the CDR3 is TGTGCCAGCAGTCTCCGATTAGGGGGCGAGCAGTACTTC.

V is TRBV21-1 and J is TRBJ1-4. TRBV21-1 is listed as a pseudogene. This CDR3 contains 15 residues. The CDR3 loop is CASSPRDVWHEKLFF. The CDR3 nucleotides read TGTGCCAGCAGCCCCCGGGATGTTTGGCATGAAAAACTGTTTTTT.

The chain uses TRBV19 and TRBJ1-4; tentatively, D is TRBD1 (5 bases). The CDR3 consists of 17 residues. The germline V gene has CDR1 LNHDA and CDR2 SQIVND (reference sequence). The V and J ends lost 3 bases and 4 bases respectively, with 18 bases between them. The CDR3, as DNA: TGTGCCAGTAGTATGGGGCAGGGCTTAGGGATTAATGAAAAACTGTTTTTT. Translation: CASSMGQGLGINEKLFF.